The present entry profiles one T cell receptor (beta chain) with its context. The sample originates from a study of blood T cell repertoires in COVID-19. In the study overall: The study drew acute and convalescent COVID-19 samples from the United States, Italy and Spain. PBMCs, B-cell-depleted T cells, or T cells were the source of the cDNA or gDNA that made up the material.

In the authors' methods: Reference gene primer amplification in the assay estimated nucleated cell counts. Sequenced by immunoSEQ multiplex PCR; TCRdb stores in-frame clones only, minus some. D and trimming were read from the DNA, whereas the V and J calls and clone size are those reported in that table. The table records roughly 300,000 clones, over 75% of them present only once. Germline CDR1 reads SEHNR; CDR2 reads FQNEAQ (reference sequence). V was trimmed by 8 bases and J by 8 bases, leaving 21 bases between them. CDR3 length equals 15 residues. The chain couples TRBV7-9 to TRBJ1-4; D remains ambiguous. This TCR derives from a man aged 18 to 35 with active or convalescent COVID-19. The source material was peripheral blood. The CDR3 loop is CASESLPSGEEKLFF. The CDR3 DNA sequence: TGTGCCAGCGAATCCCTCCCCAGCGGGGAGGAAAAACTGTTTTTT.